This T cell receptor (beta chain) was obtained from a study of T cells after somatic rescue of genetic block. Losses at the gene ends were 5 bases for V and 10 bases for J; bases not matched to a gene: 9. Germline loops: CDR1 MNHEY, CDR2 SMNVEV (reference sequence). The CDR3 contains 15 residues. Profiled with immunoSEQ multiplex PCR; TCRdb holds only in-frame clones, not every one. The sample shows tens of thousands of clones, roughly 96% of them seen only once. The genes are TRBV27 and TRBJ1-6, with 9 positions matching TRBD1. The sequencing sample was made of peripheral blood mononuclear cells (PBMCs). This sequence originates from a child in the first two years of life. CDR3 protein: CASSPSGTGNSPLHF. The CDR3 DNA follows: TGTGCCAGCAGTCCTAGTGGGACAGGGAACTCACCCCTCCACTTT.